This T cell receptor beta chain was found in a study of shared clonotypes between healthy human individuals. The study, taken as a whole, reports: Memory subsets generally showed smaller estimated richness than naive subsets did.

A note on this clone: Antigen unknown.

TCRdb keeps only in-frame clones here, not all; method: immunoSEQ multiplex PCR. The data hold some 500,000 clones, with 95% to 96% observed a single time. Sample: naive CD4+ T cells sorted from blood. Documented subset: CD45RA+ positively selected. This sequence originates from a woman younger than 45 in good health.

CDR3 DNA sequence: TGTGCCAGCAGTTACACCGGGCAGCGGGACTCCTACGAGCAGTACTTC. Translation gives CASSYTGQRDSYEQYF. This chain connects TRBV6-5 to TRBJ2-7; 7 bases are shared with TRBD2. This CDR3 spans 16 amino acids. With V trimmed by 2 bases and J by 0 bases, 7 bases remained unmatched. Per the germline V gene, CDR1 is MNHEY and CDR2 is SVGAGI.